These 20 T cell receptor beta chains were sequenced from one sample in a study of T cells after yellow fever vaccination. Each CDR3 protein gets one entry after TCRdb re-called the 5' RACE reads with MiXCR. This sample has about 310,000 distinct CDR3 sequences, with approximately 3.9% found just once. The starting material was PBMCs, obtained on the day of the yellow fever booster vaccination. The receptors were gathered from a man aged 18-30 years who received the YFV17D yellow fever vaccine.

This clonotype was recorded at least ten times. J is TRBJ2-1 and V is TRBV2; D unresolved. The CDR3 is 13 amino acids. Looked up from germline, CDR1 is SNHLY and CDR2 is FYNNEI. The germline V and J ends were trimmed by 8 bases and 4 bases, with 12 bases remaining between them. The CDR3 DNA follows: TGTGCCAGCTTGCTAGAATCATACAATGAGCAGTTCTTC. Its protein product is CASLLESYNEQFF.

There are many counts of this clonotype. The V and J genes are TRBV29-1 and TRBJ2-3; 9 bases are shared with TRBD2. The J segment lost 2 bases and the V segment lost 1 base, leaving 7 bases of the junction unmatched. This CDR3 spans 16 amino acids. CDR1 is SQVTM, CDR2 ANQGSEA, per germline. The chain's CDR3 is CSVEVGGGAFTDTQYF. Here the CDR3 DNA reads TGCAGCGTTGAAGTAGGCGGGGGGGCTTTCACAGATACGCAGTATTTT.

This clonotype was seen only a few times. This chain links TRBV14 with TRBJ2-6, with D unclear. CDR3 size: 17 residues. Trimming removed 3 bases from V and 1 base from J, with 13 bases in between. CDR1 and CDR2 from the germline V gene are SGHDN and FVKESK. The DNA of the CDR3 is TGTGCCAGCAGCCACCGAGTCCACCCATCTGGGGCCAACGTCCTGACTTTC. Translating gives CASSHRVHPSGANVLTF.

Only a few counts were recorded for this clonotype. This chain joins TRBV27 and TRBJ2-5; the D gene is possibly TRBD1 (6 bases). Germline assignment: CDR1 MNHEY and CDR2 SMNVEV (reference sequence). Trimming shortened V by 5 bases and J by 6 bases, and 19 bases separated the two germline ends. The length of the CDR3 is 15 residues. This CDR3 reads CASSRGTWERKTQYF. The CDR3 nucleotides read TGTGCCAGCAGTAGGGGGACCTGGGAGAGGAAGACCCAGTACTTC.

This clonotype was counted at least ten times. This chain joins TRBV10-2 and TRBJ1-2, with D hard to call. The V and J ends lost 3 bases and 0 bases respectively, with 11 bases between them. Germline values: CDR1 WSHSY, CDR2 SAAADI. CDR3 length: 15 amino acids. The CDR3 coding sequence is TGCGCCAGCAGTGATTTAGGGAGAGCTAACTATGGCTACACCTTC. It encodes CASSDLGRANYGYTF.

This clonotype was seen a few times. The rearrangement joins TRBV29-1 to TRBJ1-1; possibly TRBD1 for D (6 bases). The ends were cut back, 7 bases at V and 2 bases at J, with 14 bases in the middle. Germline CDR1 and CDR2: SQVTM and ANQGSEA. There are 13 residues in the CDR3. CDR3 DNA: TGCAGCGCTGTCGGACAGCTTAACACTGAAGCTTTCTTT. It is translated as CSAVGQLNTEAFF.

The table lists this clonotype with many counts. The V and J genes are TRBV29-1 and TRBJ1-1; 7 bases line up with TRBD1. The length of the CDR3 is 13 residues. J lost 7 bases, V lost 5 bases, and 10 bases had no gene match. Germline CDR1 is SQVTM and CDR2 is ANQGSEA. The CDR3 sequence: CSVFPTGYFEAFF. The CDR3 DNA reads TGCAGCGTTTTTCCGACAGGGTATTTTGAAGCTTTCTTT.

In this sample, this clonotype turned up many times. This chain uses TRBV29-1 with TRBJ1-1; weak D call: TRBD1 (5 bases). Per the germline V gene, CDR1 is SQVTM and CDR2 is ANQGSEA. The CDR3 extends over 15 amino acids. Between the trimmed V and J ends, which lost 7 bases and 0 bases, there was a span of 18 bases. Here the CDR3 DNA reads TGCAGCGGGTCCCAGGGCTGGGGTATGAACACTGAAGCTTTCTTT. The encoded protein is CSGSQGWGMNTEAFF.

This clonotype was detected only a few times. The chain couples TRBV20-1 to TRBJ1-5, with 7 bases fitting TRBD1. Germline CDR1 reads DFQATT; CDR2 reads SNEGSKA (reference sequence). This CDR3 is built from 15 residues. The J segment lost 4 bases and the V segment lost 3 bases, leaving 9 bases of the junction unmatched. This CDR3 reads CSARRRARGNQPQHF. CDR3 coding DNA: TGCAGTGCTAGGCGTCGGGCCAGGGGGAATCAGCCCCAGCATTTT.

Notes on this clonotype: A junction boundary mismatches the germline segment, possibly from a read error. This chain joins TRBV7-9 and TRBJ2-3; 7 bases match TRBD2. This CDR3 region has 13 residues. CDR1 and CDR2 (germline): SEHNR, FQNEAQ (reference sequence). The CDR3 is CACSSSGADTQYF. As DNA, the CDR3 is TGTGCCTGCAGCTCTAGCGGAGCAGATACGCAGTATTTT.

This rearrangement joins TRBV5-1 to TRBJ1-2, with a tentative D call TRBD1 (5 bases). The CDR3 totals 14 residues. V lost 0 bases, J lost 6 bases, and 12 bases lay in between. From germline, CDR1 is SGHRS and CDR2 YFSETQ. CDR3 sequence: CASSLAGGLDGYTF. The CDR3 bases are TGCGCCAGCAGCTTGGCCGGGGGGTTGGATGGCTACACCTTC.

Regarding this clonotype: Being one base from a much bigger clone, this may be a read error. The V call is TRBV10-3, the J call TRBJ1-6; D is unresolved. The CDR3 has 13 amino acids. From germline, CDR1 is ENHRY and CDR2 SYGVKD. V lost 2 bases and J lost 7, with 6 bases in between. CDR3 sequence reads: CAISEVGNSPLHF. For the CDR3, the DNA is TGTGCCATCAGTGAGGTGGGGAATTCACCCCTCCACTTT.

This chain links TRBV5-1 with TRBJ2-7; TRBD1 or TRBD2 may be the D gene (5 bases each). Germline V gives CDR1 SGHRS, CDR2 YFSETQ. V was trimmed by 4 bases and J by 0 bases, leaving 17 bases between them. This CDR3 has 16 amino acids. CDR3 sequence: CASSLGSGQYSYEQYF. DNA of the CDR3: TGCGCCAGCAGCCTGGGGTCGGGGCAGTACTCCTACGAGCAGTACTTC.

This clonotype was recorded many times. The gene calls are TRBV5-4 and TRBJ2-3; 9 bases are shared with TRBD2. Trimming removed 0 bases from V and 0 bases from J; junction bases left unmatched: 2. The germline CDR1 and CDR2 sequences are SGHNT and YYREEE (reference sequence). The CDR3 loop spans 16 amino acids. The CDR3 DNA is TGTGCCAGCAGCTTGGTCCTAGCGGGGAGCACAGATACGCAGTATTTT. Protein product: CASSLVLAGSTDTQYF.

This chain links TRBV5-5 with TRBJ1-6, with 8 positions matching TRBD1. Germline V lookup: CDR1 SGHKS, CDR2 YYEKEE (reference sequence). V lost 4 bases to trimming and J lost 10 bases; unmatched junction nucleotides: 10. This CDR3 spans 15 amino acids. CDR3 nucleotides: TGTGCCAGCAGCCCGAACGGACAGGGAGGATCACCCCTCCACTTT. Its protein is CASSPNGQGGSPLHF.

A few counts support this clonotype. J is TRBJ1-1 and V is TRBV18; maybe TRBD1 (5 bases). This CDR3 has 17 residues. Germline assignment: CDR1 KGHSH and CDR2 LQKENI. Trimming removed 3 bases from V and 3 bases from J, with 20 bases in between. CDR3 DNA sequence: TGTGCCAGCTCACCGCAGCCTCCCACATTGGGGCACACTGAAGCTTTCTTT. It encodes CASSPQPPTLGHTEAFF.

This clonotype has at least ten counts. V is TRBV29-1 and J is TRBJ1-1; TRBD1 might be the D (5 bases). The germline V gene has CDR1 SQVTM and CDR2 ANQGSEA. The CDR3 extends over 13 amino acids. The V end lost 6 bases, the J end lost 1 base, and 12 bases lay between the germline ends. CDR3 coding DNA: TGCAGCGTGGGGCAGGGAACGAACACTGAAGCTTTCTTT. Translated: CSVGQGTNTEAFF.

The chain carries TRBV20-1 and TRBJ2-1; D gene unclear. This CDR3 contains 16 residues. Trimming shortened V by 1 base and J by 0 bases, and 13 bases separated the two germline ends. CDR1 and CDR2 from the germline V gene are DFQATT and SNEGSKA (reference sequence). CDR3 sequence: CSARAADGHSYNEQFF. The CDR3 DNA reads TGCAGTGCTAGAGCTGCCGACGGCCACTCCTACAATGAGCAGTTCTTC.

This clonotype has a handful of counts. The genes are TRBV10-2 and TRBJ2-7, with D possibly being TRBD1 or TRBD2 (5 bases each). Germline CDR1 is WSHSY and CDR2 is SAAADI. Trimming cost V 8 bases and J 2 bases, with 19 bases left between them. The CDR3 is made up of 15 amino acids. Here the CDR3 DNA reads TGCGCCAGCGAACCCGGGGCCAATGACCCCTACGAGCAGTACTTC. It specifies CASEPGANDPYEQYF.

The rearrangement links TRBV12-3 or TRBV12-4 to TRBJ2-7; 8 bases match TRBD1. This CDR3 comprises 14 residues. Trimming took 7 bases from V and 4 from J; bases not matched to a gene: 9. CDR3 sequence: CASTKDREWYEQYF. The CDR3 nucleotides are TGTGCCAGCACTAAGGACAGGGAGTGGTACGAGCAGTACTTC.